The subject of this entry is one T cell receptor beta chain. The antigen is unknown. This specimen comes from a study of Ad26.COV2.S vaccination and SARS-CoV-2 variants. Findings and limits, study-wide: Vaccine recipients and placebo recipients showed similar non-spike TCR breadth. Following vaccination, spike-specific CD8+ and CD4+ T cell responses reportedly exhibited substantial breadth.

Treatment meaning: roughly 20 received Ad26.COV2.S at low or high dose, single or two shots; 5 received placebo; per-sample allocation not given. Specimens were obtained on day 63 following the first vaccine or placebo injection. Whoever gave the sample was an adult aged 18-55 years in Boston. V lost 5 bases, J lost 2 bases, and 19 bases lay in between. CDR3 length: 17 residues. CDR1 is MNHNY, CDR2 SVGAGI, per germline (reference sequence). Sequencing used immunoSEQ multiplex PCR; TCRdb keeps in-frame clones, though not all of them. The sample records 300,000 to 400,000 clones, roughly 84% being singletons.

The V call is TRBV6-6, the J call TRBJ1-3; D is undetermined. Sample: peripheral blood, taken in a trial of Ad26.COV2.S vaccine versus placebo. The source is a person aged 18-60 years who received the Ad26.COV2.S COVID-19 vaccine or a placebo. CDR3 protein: CASSPRSLQTPGNTIYF. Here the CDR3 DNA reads TGTGCCAGCAGTCCTAGGAGCCTTCAAACCCCTGGAAACACCATATATTTT.